This TCR beta chain appears in the sequencing data of a study of early T cells in non-severe SARS-CoV-2 infection. MiXCR, applied by TCRdb to the 5' RACE reads, yields one record per CDR3 protein. The sample has roughly 90,000 distinct CDR3 sequences, around an eighth seen once; the top ten hold 3% to 3.5%. This clonotype has a handful of counts. With V trimmed by 4 bases and J by 3 bases, 9 bases remained unmatched. The CDR3 totals 17 residues. The chain combines TRBV12-3 or TRBV12-4 with TRBJ1-4; TRBD1 matches 9 bases. This TCR came from an adult who was a healthcare worker with PCR-confirmed SARS-CoV-2 infection or an uninfected control (not recorded which). Specimen: whole blood. The CDR3 loop is CASSSGTGSKANEKLFF. Here the CDR3 DNA reads TGTGCCAGCAGTTCCGGGACAGGGTCTAAGGCTAATGAAAAACTGTTTTTT.